This TCR beta chain was captured by sequencing in a study of blood T cells in healthy people across ages. Study background: Template switching picked up about one barcoded beta molecule for each two T cells.

Using a J-beta primer mix together with a sample-barcoded 5' primer, a second PCR was run for roughly 6 to 12 cycles. From the 5' RACE reads, TCRdb called clonotypes with MiXCR, one entry per CDR3 protein. The table lists some 880,000 distinct CDR3 sequences, around 36% of them singletons, with approximately 13% in the top ten. The V end lost 4 bases, the J end lost 11 bases, and 12 bases lay between the germline ends. The CDR3 extends over 11 amino acids. CDR1 and CDR2 (germline): MGHDK, SYGVNS. The sample providers were healthy Caucasian people from Russia, aged roughly 6 to 95. Peripheral blood was drawn, roughly 10 milliliters per donor. Study-level results: Roughly linear age-related decline in beta diversity appeared, significant by age around 36.

With regard to this clonotype: Antigen specificity is unknown.

Sequenced: blood. The clonotype comes from a young man in good health. The chain links TRBV25-1 to TRBJ2-7; D gene ambiguous. The CDR3 DNA reads TGTGCCAGCAGTGTCGGACCCCGGGAGTACTTC. Protein product: CASSVGPREYF.